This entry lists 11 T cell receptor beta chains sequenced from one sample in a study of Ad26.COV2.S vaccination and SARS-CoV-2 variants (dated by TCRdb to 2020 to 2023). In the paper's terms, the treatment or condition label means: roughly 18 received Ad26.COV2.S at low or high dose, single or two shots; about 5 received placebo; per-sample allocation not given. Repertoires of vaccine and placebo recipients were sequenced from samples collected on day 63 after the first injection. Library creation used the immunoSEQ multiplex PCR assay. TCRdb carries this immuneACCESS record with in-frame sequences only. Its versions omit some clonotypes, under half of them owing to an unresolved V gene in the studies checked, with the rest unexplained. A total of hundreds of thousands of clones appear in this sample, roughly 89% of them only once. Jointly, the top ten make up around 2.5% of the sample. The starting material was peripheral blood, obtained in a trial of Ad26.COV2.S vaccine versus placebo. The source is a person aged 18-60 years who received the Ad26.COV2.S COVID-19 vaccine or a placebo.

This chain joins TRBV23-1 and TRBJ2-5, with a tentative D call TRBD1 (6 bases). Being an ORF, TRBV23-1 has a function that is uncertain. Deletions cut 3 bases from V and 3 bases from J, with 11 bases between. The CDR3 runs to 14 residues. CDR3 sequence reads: CASSHRTEEETQYF. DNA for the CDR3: TGCGCCAGCAGTCACCGGACAGAAGAAGAGACCCAGTACTTC.

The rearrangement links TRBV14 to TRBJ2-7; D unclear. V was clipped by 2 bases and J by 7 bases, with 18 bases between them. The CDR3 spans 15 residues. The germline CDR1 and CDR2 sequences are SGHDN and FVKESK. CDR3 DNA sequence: TGTGCCAGCAGCCAACGTCCGAGCCCGGAGACGGAGCAGTACTTC. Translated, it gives CASSQRPSPETEQYF.

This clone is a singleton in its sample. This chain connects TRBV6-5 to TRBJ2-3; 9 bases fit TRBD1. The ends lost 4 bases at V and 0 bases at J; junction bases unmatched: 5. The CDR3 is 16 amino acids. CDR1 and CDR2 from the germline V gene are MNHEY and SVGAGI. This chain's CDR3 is CASSSLGQGSTDTQYF. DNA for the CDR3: TGTGCCAGCAGTTCTCTAGGACAGGGGAGCACAGATACGCAGTATTTT.

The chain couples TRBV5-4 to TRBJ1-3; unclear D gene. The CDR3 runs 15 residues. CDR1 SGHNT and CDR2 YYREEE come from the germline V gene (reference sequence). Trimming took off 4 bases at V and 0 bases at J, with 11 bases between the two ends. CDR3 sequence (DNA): TGTGCCAGCAGCCCCCGACCGAGCTCTGGAAACACCATATATTTT. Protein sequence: CASSPRPSSGNTIYF.

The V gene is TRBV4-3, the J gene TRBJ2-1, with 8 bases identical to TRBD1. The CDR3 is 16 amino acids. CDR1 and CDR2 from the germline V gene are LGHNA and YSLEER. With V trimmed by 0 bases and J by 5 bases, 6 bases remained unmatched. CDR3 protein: CASSQDMAGGHNEQFF. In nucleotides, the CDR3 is TGCGCCAGCAGCCAAGATATGGCAGGGGGCCACAATGAGCAGTTCTTC.

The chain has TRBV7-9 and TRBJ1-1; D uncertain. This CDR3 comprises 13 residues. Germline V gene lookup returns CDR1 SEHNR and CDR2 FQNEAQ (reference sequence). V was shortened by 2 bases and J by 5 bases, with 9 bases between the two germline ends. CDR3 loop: CASSLWEGTEAFF. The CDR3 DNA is TGTGCCAGCAGCTTATGGGAAGGGACTGAAGCTTTCTTT.

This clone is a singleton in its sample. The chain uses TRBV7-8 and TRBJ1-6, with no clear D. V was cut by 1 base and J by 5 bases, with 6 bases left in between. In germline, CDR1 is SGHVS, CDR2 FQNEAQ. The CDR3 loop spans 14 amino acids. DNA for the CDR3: TGTGCCAGCAGCTTAGGCAGCAATAATTCACCCCTCCACTTT. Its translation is CASSLGSNNSPLHF. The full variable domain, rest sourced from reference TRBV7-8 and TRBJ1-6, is GAGVSQSPRYKVAKRGQDVALRCDPISGHVSLFWYQQALGQGPEFLTYFQNEAQLDKSGLPSDRFFAERPEGSVSTLKIQRTQQEDSAVYLCASSLGSNNSPLHFGNGTRLTVT.

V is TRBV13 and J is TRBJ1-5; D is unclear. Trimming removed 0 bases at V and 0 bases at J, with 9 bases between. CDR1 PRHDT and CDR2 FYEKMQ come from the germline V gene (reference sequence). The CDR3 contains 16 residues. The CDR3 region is CASSLGPRYSNQPQHF. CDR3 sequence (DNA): TGTGCCAGCAGCTTAGGCCCGAGATATAGCAATCAGCCCCAGCATTTT.

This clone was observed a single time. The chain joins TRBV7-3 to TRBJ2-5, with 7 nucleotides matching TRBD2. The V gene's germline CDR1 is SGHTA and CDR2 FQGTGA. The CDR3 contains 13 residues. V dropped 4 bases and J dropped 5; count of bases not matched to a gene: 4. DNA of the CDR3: TGTGCCAGCAGCTCGGGGGGTGTTGAGACCCAGTACTTC. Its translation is CASSSGGVETQYF.

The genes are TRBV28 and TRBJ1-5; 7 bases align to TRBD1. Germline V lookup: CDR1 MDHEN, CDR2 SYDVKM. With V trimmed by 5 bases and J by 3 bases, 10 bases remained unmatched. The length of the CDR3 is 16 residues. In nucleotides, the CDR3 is TGTGCCAGCAGTCCTCACGGTAGGGGGCCCAATCAGCCCCAGCATTTT. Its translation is CASSPHGRGPNQPQHF.

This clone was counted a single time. The CDR3 nucleotides read TGTGCCAGCAGTCTATCGACGGATTATTCACCCCTCCACTTT. This translates into CASSLSTDYSPLHF. The chain employs TRBV2 and TRBJ1-6; no reliable D call. Germline V gene lookup returns CDR1 SNHLY and CDR2 FYNNEI. The length of the CDR3 is 14 residues. Trimming removed 5 bases at V and 8 bases at J, with 13 bases between.